The clone carrying this TCR beta chain was observed at least ten times. Combining a sample-barcoded 5' primer with a J-beta primer mix, a second PCR ran for about 7 to 11 cycles. TCRdb reanalysed the 5' RACE reads using MiXCR and keeps one entry per CDR3 protein. This table holds roughly 680,000 distinct CDR3 sequences, around 21% found once. This CDR3 spans 15 amino acids. V lost 5 bases to trimming and J lost 5 bases; unmatched junction nucleotides: 11. From germline, CDR1 is MDHEN and CDR2 SYDVKM. This entry belongs to a study of blood T cells in healthy people across ages. The sequenced sample was blood. The gene calls are TRBV28 and TRBJ2-7; 8 nucleotides agree with TRBD1. The sequence came from a man aged 65 to 85 in good health. In DNA form, the CDR3 reads TGTGCCAGCAGTCTAGACCGACAGGGGCGGAACGAGCAGTACTTC. It translates to CASSLDRQGRNEQYF.